This T cell receptor (beta chain) derives from a study of neurological immune-mediated disorders. Specified time point: longitudinal time-point 2. The unsorted libraries had their origin in 2 million PBMCs stored at -80 C. Germline-derived CDR1 and CDR2 are SGHRS and YFSETQ. This CDR3 is 16 amino acids long. V dropped 0 bases and J dropped 6 bases, with 17 bases sitting between them. This clonotype was picked up one time. TCRdb re-derived calls from the 5' RACE reads in MiXCR, one entry per CDR3 protein. The repertoire holds fewer than 40,000 distinct CDR3 sequences, about 13% seen once, with about 2.3% in the top ten.

The sequenced sample was PBMCs. This sequence joins TRBV5-1 and TRBJ2-3, with D possibly called TRBD1 or TRBD2 (5 bases each). This clonotype was sampled from a woman aged 40-49 years in good health. CDR3 loop: CASSLAGAPPMDTQYF. The DNA for the CDR3 is TGCGCCAGCAGCTTGGCCGGGGCACCCCCGATGGATACGCAGTATTTT.